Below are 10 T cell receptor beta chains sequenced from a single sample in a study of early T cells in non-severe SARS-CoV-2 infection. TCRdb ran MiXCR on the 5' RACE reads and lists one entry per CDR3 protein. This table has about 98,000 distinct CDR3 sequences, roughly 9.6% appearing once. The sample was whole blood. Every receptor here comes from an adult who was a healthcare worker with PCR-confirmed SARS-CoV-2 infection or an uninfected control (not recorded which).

CDR3: CASGKWGEQFF. The CDR3, as DNA: TGCGCCAGCGGAAAGTGGGGTGAGCAGTTCTTC. The V gene is TRBV10-2, the J gene TRBJ2-1; no definite D call. V gave up 8 bases and J gave up 9 bases, with 11 bases separating them. The CDR3 runs to 11 residues. CDR1 and CDR2 (germline): WSHSY, SAAADI.

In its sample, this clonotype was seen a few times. The CDR3 loop reads CASSFDETQYF. CDR3 in DNA: TGCGCCAGCAGCTTCGACGAGACCCAGTACTTC. The V and J genes are TRBV5-1 and TRBJ2-5; no firm D call. Germline V gene lookup returns CDR1 SGHRS and CDR2 YFSETQ. The CDR3 runs 11 residues. V lost 2 bases, J lost 5 bases, and 4 bases lay in between. Full variable domain (remainder filled in from reference TRBV5-1 and TRBJ2-5): KAGVTQTPRYLIKTRGQQVTLSCSPISGHRSVSWYQQTPGQGLQFLFEYFSETQRNKGNFPGRFSGRQFSNSRSEMNVSTLELGDSALYLCASSFDETQYFGPGTRLLVL.

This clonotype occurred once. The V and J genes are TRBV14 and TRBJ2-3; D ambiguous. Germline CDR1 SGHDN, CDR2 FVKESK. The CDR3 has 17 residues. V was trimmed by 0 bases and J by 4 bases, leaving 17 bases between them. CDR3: CASSQDPLPVGADTQYF. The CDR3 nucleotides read TGTGCCAGCAGCCAAGATCCGCTCCCGGTAGGCGCAGATACGCAGTATTTT.

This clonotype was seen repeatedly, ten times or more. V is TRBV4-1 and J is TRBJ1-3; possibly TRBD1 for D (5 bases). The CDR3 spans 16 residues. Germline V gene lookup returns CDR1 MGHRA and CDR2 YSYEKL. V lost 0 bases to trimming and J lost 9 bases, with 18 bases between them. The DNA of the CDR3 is TGCGCCAGCAGCCAAGAAGGCGGTGTCTACGGGGGCACCATATATTTT. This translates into CASSQEGGVYGGTIYF.

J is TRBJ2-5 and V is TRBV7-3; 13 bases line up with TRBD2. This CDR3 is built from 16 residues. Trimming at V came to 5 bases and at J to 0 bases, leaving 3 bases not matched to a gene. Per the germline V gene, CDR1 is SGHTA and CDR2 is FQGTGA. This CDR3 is CASSLTSGGYQETQYF. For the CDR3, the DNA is TGTGCCAGCAGCCTGACTAGCGGGGGGTACCAAGAGACCCAGTACTTC.

CDR3 sequence: CASRQGATDTQYF. CDR3 in DNA: TGTGCCAGCAGGCAGGGAGCAACAGATACGCAGTATTTT. The chain has TRBV28 and TRBJ2-3; the D call may be TRBD1 or TRBD2 (5 bases each). CDR3 length: 13 residues. Germline lookup yields CDR1 MDHEN and CDR2 SYDVKM. V was shortened by 6 bases and J by 3 bases, with 10 bases between the two germline ends.

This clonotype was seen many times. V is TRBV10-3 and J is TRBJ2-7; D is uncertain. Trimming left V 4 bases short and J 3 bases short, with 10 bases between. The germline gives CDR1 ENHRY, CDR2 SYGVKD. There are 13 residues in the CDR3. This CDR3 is CAISVGTNYEQYF. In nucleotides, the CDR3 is TGTGCCATCAGTGTTGGAACAAACTACGAGCAGTACTTC.

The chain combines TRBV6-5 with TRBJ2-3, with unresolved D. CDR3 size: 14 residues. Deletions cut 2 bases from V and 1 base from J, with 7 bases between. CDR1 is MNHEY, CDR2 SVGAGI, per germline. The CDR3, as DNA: TGTGCCAGCAGTTACGGCACGGGCACAGATACGCAGTATTTT. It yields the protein CASSYGTGTDTQYF.

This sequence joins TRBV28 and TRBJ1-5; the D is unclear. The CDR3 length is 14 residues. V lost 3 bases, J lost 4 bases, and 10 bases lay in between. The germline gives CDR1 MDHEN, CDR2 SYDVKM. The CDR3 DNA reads TGTGCCAGCAGTTTGCGTCATCTTAATCAGCCCCAGCATTTT. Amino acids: CASSLRHLNQPQHF.

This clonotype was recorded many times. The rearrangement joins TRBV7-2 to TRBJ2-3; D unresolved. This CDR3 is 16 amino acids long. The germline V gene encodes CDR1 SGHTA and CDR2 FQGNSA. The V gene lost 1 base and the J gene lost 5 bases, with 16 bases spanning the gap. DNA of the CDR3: TGTGCCAGCAGCTTAGGAAGGTCCAGTTGGGGAGATACGCAGTATTTT. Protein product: CASSLGRSSWGDTQYF.